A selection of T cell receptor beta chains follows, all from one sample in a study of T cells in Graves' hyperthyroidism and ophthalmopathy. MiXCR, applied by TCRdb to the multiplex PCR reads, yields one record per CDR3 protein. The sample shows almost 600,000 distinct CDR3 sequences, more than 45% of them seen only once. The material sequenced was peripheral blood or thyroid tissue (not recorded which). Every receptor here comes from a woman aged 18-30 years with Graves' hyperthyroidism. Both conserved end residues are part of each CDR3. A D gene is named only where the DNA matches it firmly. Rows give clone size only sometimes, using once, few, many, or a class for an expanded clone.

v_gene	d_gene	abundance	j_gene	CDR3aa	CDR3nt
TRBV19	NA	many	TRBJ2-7	CASSIANPGDDEQYF	TGTGCCAGTAGTATAGCAAACCCAGGGGACGACGAGCAGTACTTC
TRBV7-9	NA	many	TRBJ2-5	CASSPLGGTVEGYQETQYF	TGTGCCAGCAGCCCACTTGGAGGGACGGTAGAGGGGTACCAAGAGACCCAGTACTTC
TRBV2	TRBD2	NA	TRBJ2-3	CASSEIGLAVTDTQYF	TGTGCCAGCAGTGAAATTGGACTAGCGGTCACAGATACGCAGTATTTT
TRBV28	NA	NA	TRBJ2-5	CASSLVPLVETQYF	TGTGCCAGCAGTTTGGTGCCGCTGGTAGAGACCCAGTACTTC
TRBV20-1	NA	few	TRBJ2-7	CSAKGGAGTDVYEQYF	TGCAGTGCTAAGGGGGGTGCCGGGACCGACGTCTACGAGCAGTACTTC
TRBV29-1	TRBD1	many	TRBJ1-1	CSVGTGEAFF	TGCAGCGTGGGGACAGGTGAAGCTTTCTTT
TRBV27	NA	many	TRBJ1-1	CASSYGTVNTEAFF	TGTGCCAGCAGTTACGGGACGGTGAACACTGAAGCTTTCTTT
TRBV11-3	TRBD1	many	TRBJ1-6	CASGDRRSSYNSPLHF	TGTGCCAGCGGGGACAGGAGAAGCTCCTATAATTCACCCCTCCACTTT
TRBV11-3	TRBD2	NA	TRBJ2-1	CASNVAGGHGEQFF	TGTGCCAGCAACGTTGCGGGAGGCCATGGAGAGCAGTTCTTC
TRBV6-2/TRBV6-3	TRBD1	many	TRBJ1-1	CASSGQGYTEAFF	TGTGCCAGCAGCGGACAGGGGTACACTGAAGCTTTCTTT
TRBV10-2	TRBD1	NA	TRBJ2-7	CASGGQDYEQYF	TGCGCCAGCGGAGGACAGGACTACGAGCAGTACTTC
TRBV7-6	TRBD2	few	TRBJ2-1	CASSRSTSGSAEQFF	TGTGCCAGCAGCCGCTCTACTAGCGGGAGTGCTGAGCAGTTCTTC
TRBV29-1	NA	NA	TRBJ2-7	CSLGGVDEQYF	TGCAGCTTAGGAGGGGTCGACGAGCAGTACTTC
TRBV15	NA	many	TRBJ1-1	CATSRDRGPGRAFF	TGTGCCACCAGCAGAGATCGTGGACCCGGGAGAGCTTTCTTT
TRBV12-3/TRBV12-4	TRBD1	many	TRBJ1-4	CASKGDRRNEKLFF	TGTGCCAGTAAGGGGGACAGGAGAAATGAAAAACTGTTTTTT
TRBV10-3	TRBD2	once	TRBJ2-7	CAIRGTSGSRNEQYF	TGTGCCATCAGGGGGACTAGCGGGAGTAGGAACGAGCAGTACTTC
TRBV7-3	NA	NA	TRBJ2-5	CASSWNTGETQYF	TGTGCCAGCAGCTGGAACACCGGGGAGACCCAGTACTTC
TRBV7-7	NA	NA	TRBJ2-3	CASSLGGLTDTQYF	TGTGCCAGCAGCTTGGGCGGTCTCACAGATACGCAGTATTTT
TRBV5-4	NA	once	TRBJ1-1	CASSTTGMNTEAFF	TGTGCCAGCAGCACAACGGGGATGAACACTGAAGCTTTCTTT
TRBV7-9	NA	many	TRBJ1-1	CASSLNPGNMNTEAFF	TGTGCCAGCAGCTTAAACCCAGGGAATATGAACACTGAAGCTTTCTTT
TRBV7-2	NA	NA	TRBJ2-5	CASSLGGVQPQYF	TGTGCCAGCAGCTTAGGCGGCGTTCAGCCCCAGTACTTC
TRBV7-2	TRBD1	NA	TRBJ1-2	CASRSPGGTRGYTF	TGTGCCAGCAGATCCCCAGGGGGTACAAGGGGCTACACCTTC
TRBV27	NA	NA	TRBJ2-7	CASSLTVSSLYF	TGTGCCAGCAGTTTAACAGTGAGTAGTCTGTACTTC